This T cell receptor beta chain was retrieved from a study of T cells after posttransplantation cyclophosphamide (dated by TCRdb to 2016 to 2017). For context, the study as a whole: The study tracked T cell repertoire reconstitution by TRB sequencing after myeloablative bone marrow transplantation using posttransplantation cyclophosphamide as GVHD prophylaxis. Antigen receptor sequencing was done on samples from 35 PTCy-treated patients and from approximately 17 related bone marrow donors of those patients. Blood from all 35 or so PTCy patients who had 1-year posttransplant specimens underwent TRB sequencing. TRB sequencing was also done on up to 3 additional blood samples from 2 to 5.2 years after transplant in 3 patients, and on pretransplant blood from several patients. TRA and TRB clonality were tightly correlated in 9 or 10 samples, so subsequent TCR analyses focused on TRB only. Public TRB sequences were searched against a database of over 3,600 sequences associated with responses to pathogens, tumor antigens, self-antigens and alloantigens. Overall study results and their limits: Across about 40 patients, TRB clonality was highly associated with recipient CMV seropositivity and CMV reactivation, and diversity in PTCy patients was similar to diversity in CNI/methotrexate controls. Donor-recipient similarity was low at 1-2 months but rose over the first year, and later blood repertoires were often dominated by donor CD8+ memory clones. The TRB repertoires of T cells infiltrating skin or GI tract showed only limited overlap with the TRB repertoires of T cells in blood.

TRB sequencing used genomic DNA with the immunoSEQ assay at survey resolution or the hsTCRB kit. On the study's bioinformatics: The immunoSEQ software handled initial read processing, and the LymphoSeq R package was used for repertoire analyses. Clonality was computed as 1 minus normalized Shannon entropy; Gini coefficient was also calculated for each TRB dataset. Phenotypes of unsorted samples were inferred by mapping TRB sequences from sorted subsets of the recipient or donor onto unsorted samples of the same recipient. TCRdb took over this immuneACCESS table, retaining in-frame rearrangements with V and J assigned. Such tables are incomplete; in checked studies, under half of the missing clones stem from an unresolved V gene, and the remainder is unexplained. D and trimming were read from the DNA, whereas the V and J calls and clone size are those reported in that table. The sample table holds over 3,000 clones, of which roughly 62% were seen once. The biggest ten clones account for roughly 24% of the sample.

On the day of marrow donation, related bone marrow donors gave peripheral blood samples. Peripheral blood and bone marrow mononuclear cells were isolated by Ficoll-Hypaque density centrifugation and cryopreserved. CD4+ and CD8+ T cells, including naive and memory subsets, were sorted by FACS on a FACSAria II. Note on this clone: The antigen it binds to is not known. The input lacks base qualities; no much larger clone sits a single base away.

Source material: memory CD8+ T cells sorted from blood. The receptor was derived from a man in his fifties or sixties.

The CDR3 region reads CASSSRDRGGMNTEAFF. In nucleotide form, the sequence is TGTGCCAGCTCGTCCCGGGACAGGGGTGGCATGAACACTGAAGCTTTCTTT. The rearrangement combines TRBV18 with TRBJ1-1; TRBD1 aligns with 10 central bases. Trimmed from V: 6 bases; trimmed from J: 0 bases; junction bases lacking a gene match: 10. Reading the germline V gene gives CDR1 KGHSH and CDR2 LQKENI. The CDR3 has 17 amino acids, counting the end cysteine and phenylalanine. The CDR3 DNA has 51 bases and is translated from base 1.